The 6 T cell receptor beta chains reported below all come from one sample, sequenced in a study of blood T cell repertoires in COVID-19. Here immunoSEQ multiplex PCR was the method, and the copy in TCRdb shows in-frame clones only, minus some. The sample contains 270,000 or so clones, 84% of which appear only once. The sequenced sample consisted of PBMCs or T cells enriched from blood (not recorded which). The receptors stem from a man aged 45 to 65 who had recovered from COVID-19.

In this sample, this clone turned up once. The rearrangement uses TRBV28 and TRBJ1-1, with D possibly being TRBD1 (5 bases). The CDR3 consists of 14 residues. V was cut by 3 bases and J by 5 bases, with 13 bases left in between. Germline CDR1 MDHEN, CDR2 SYDVKM. CDR3 protein: CASSLVQGSTEAFF. The CDR3, as DNA: TGTGCCAGCAGTTTGGTGCAGGGTTCGACTGAAGCTTTCTTT. The full variable domain, rest sourced from reference TRBV28 and TRBJ1-1, is DVKVTQSSRYLVKRTGEKVFLECVQDMDHENMFWYRQDPGLGLRLIYFSYDVKMKEKGDIPEGYSVSREKKERFSLILESASTNQTSMYLCASSLVQGSTEAFFGQGTRLTVV.

The rearrangement joins TRBV7-9 to TRBJ2-3; D is ambiguous. The germline gives CDR1 SEHNR, CDR2 FQNEAQ (reference sequence). The CDR3 consists of 12 residues. The V end lost 5 bases, the J end lost 3 bases, and 6 bases lay between the germline ends. CDR3 bases: TGTGCCAGCAGCCTCTTTACAGATACGCAGTATTTT. Its translation is CASSLFTDTQYF.

The chain has TRBV12-3 or TRBV12-4 and TRBJ1-2; D gene ambiguous. Trimming took off 5 bases at V and 5 bases at J, with 12 bases between the two ends. There are 13 residues in the CDR3. CDR3 in amino acids: CASSLRGFYGYTF. CDR3 nucleotide sequence: TGTGCCAGCAGTCTCCGCGGTTTTTATGGCTACACCTTC.

The chain has TRBV7-9 and TRBJ2-7; D possibly corresponds to TRBD2 (6 bases). Looked up from germline, CDR1 is SEHNR and CDR2 is FQNEAQ (reference sequence). The germline V and J ends were trimmed by 5 bases and 5 bases, with 19 bases remaining between them. The CDR3 totals 15 residues. For the CDR3, the DNA is TGTGCCAGCAGCGCCCGGGACTCGGAAAGGCACGAGCAGTACTTC. It is translated as CASSARDSERHEQYF.

This chain links TRBV5-6 with TRBJ1-4; possibly TRBD1 for D (6 bases). Between the trimmed V and J ends, which lost 4 bases and 4 bases, there was a span of 11 bases. Germline CDR1 SGHDT, CDR2 YYEEEE. The CDR3 is 14 residues long. CDR3 residues: CASSPGDSNEKLFF. The CDR3 coding sequence is TGTGCCAGCAGCCCAGGGGATAGTAATGAAAAACTGTTTTTT.

The CDR3, as DNA: TGTGCCAGCAGCGTGGAACAGGGGGTGAATAATTCACCCCTCCACTTT. As protein: CASSVEQGVNNSPLHF. J is TRBJ1-6 and V is TRBV5-4, with 8 positions matching TRBD1. This CDR3 region has 16 residues. In germline, CDR1 is SGHNT, CDR2 YYREEE (reference sequence). The ends lost 4 bases at V and 5 bases at J; junction bases unmatched: 8.